Sequencing of this T cell receptor beta chain was carried out in a study of T-cell reconstitution after alpha-beta-depleted transplantation in children. Preparing the TCRbeta library involved the use of unique molecular identifiers. TCRdb recomputed calls from the PCR reads with MiXCR, one row per CDR3 protein. The data contain fewer than 130,000 distinct CDR3 sequences, 10% of them singletons. This CDR3 has 19 residues. The V end lost 0 bases, the J end lost 5 bases, and 25 bases lay between the germline ends. CDR1 and CDR2 from the germline V gene are LGHNA and YSLEER. The table lists this clonotype with many counts.

The receptor's source is a human donor who donated a stem cell graft to a child with acute lymphoblastic leukemia. This sample comprised PBMCs from the stem cell graft donor, obtained from the stem cell graft. The J gene is TRBJ1-2, the V gene TRBV4-3; the D gene is possibly TRBD1 (5 bases). CDR3 residues: CASSQEKGSVYSRLYGYTF. CDR3 nucleotide sequence: TGCGCCAGCAGCCAAGAGAAGGGGTCCGTGTACAGCCGCCTTTATGGCTACACCTTC.